This T cell receptor (beta chain) comes out of a study of OX40 agonist ivuxolimab in advanced cancers. The overall study: An agonistic anti-OX40 (CD134) antibody, ivuxolimab, was used to treat the patients.

This table comes from immunoSEQ multiplex PCR, and its TCRdb copy is limited to in-frame clones, with some not included. The sample shows about 68,000 clones, 70% to 90% of them seen only once. Comment on this clone: The antigen is undetermined.

The study, taken as a whole, reports: Averaged across samples, CD8+ T cells carried more expanded clones than CD4+ did. Partial responders at 0.1-3.0 mg/kg showed near-lowest clonal expansion.

The CDR3 runs to 18 residues. After removal of 1 base from V and 0 bases from J, the junction contained 5 bases not matched to a gene. CDR1 and CDR2 (germline): SGHTA, FQGNSA. This TCR was recovered from an adult with an advanced solid tumor such as melanoma, head and neck, liver or kidney cancer. The rearrangement links TRBV7-2 to TRBJ2-3, with 12 bases fitting TRBD2. Sequences were derived from CD4+ or CD8+ T cells sorted from blood, sampled in a trial of the OX40 agonist ivuxolimab. CDR3 in amino acids: CASSLGLAGARSTDTQYF. The CDR3 nucleotides read TGTGCCAGCAGCTTAGGACTAGCGGGGGCCCGTAGCACAGATACGCAGTATTTT.